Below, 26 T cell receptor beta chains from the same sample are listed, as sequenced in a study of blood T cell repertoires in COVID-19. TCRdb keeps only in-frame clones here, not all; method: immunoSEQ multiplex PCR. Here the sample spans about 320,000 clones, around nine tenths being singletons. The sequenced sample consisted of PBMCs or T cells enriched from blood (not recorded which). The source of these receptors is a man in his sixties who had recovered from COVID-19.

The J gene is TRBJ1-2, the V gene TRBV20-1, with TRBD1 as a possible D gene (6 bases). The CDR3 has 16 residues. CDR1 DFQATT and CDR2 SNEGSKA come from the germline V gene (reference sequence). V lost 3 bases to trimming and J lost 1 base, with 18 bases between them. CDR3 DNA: TGCAGTGCTAGTGTAGGGGGGGGTACGGATAACTATGGCTACACCTTC. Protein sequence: CSASVGGGTDNYGYTF.

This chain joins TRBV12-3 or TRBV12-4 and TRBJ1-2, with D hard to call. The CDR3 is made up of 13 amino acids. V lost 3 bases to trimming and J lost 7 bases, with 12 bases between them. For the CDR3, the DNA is TGTGCCAGCAGTTTTCTCGGTTCCGGTGGCTACACCTTC. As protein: CASSFLGSGGYTF.

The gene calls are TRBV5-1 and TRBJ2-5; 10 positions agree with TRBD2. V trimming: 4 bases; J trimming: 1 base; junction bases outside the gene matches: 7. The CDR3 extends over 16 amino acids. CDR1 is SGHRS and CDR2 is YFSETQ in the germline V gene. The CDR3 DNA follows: TGCGCCAGCAGCCCAGGACTAGCGGTGGCCCAAGAGACCCAGTACTTC. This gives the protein CASSPGLAVAQETQYF.

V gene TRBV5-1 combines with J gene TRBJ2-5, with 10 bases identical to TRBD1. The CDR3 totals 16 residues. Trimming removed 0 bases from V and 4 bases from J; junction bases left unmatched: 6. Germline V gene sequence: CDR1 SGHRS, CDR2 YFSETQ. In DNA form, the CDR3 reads TGCGCCAGCAGCTTGGGGCAAAGGACAGGGGGAGAGACCCAGTACTTC. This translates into CASSLGQRTGGETQYF.

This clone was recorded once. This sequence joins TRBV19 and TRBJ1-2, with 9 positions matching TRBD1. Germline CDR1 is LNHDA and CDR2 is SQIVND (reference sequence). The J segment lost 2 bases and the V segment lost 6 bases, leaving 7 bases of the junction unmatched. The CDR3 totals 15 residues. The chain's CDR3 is CASREEDRGNYGYTF. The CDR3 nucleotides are TGTGCCAGTAGAGAGGAGGACAGGGGCAACTATGGCTACACCTTC.

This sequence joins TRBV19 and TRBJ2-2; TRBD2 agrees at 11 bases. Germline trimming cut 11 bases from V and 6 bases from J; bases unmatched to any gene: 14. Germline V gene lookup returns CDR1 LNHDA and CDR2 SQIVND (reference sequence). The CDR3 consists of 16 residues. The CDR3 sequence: CAGTSGRGWGAGELFF. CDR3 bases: TGTGCCGGAACTAGCGGGAGAGGGTGGGGTGCCGGGGAGCTGTTTTTT.

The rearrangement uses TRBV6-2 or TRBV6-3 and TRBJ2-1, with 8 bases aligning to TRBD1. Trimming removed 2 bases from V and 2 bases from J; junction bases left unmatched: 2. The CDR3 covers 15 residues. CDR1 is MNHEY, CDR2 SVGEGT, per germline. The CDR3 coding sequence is TGTGCCAGCAGTTACGACAGGGGAACCTACAATGAGCAGTTCTTC. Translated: CASSYDRGTYNEQFF.

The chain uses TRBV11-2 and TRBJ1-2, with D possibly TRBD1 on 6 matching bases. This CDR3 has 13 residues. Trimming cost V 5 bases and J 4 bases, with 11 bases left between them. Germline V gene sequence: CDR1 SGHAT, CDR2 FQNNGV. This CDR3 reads CASSPGQTYGYTF. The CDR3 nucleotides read TGTGCCAGCAGCCCGGGACAAACCTATGGCTACACCTTC.

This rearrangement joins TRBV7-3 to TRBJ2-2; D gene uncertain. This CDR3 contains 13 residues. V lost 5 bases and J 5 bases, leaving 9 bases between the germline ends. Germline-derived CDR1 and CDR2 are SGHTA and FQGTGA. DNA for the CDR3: TGTGCCAGCAGCCCCTCTGCGACCGGGGAGCTGTTTTTT. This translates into CASSPSATGELFF.

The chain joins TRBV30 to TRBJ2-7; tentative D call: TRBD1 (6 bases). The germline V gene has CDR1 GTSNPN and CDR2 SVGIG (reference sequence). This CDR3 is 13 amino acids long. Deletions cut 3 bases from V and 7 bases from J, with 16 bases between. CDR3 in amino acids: CAWSRAGAGEQYF. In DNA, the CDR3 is TGTGCCTGGAGCCGGGCAGGGGCAGGAGAGCAGTACTTC.

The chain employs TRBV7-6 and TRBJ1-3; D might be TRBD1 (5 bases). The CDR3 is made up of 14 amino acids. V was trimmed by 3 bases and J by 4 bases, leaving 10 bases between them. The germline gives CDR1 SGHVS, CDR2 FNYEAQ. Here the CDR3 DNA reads TGTGCCAGCAGCTTCGGGGGTGGGGGAAACACCATATATTTT. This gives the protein CASSFGGGGNTIYF.

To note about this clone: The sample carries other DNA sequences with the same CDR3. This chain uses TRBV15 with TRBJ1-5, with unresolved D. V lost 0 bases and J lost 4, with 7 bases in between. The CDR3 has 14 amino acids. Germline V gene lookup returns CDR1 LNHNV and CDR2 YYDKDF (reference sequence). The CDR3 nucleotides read TGTGCCACCAGCAGAGACCGGGTGAATCAGCCCCAGCATTTT. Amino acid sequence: CATSRDRVNQPQHF.

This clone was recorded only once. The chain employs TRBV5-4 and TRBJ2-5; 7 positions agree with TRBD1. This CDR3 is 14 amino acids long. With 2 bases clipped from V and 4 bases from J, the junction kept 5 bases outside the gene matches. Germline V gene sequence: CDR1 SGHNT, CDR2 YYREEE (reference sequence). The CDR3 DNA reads TGTGCCAGCAGCTTAGGGGGCTGGGGAGAGACCCAGTACTTC. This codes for CASSLGGWGETQYF.

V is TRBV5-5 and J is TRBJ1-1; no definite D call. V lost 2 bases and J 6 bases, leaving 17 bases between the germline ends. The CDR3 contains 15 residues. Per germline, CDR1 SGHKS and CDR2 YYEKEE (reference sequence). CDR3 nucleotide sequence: TGTGCCAGCAGCTTTTTTCTGCGAAGTTTTTCTGAAGCTTTCTTT. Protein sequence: CASSFFLRSFSEAFF.

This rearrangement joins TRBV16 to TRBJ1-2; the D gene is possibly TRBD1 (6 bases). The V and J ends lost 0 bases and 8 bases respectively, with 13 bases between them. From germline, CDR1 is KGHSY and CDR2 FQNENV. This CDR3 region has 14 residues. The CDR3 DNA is TGTGCCAGCAGCCAATCTCGGCAGGGGAGAGGCTACACCTTC. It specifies CASSQSRQGRGYTF. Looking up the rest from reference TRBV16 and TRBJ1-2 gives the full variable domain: GEEVAQTPKHLVRGEGQKAKLYCAPIKGHSYVFWYQQVLKNEFKFLISFQNENVFDETGMPKERFSAKCLPNSPCSLEIQATKLEDSAVYFCASSQSRQGRGYTFGSGTRLTVV.

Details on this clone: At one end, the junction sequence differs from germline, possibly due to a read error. The CDR3 sequence: CTSSAGGLTGELFF. In nucleotides, the CDR3 is TGCACCAGCAGCGCAGGGGGCCTAACCGGGGAGCTGTTTTTT. The chain has TRBV5-1 and TRBJ2-2; 8 nucleotides match TRBD1. The CDR3 length is 14 residues. Per germline, CDR1 SGHRS and CDR2 YFSETQ. Full variable domain (outside the CDR3, taken from reference TRBV5-1 and TRBJ2-2): KAGVTQTPRYLIKTRGQQVTLSCSPISGHRSVSWYQQTPGQGLQFLFEYFSETQRNKGNFPGRFSGRQFSNSRSEMNVSTLELGDSALYLCTSSAGGLTGELFFGEGSRLTVL.

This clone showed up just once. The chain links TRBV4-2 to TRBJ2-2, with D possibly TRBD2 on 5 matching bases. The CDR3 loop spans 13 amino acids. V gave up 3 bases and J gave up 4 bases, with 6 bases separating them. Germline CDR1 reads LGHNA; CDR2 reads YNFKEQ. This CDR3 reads CASSQEATGELFF. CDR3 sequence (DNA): TGTGCCAGCAGCCAGGAGGCCACCGGGGAGCTGTTTTTT.

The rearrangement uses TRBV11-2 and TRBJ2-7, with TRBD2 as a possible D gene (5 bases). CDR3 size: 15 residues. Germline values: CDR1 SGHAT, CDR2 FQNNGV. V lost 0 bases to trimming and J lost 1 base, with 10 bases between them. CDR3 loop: CASSLEAGRSYEQYF. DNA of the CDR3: TGTGCCAGCAGCTTAGAGGCTGGGAGATCCTACGAGCAGTACTTC.

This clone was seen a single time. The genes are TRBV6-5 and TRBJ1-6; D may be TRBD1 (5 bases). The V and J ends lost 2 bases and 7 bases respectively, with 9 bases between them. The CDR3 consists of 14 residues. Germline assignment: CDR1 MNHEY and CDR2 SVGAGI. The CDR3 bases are TGTGCCAGCAGTTACGGGGACTCGAATTCACCCCTCCACTTT. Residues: CASSYGDSNSPLHF.

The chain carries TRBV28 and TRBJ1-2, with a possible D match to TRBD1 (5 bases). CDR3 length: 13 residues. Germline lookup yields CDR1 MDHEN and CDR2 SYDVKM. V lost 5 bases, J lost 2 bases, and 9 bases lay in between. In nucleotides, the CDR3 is TGTGCCAGCAGTACGGGACTCAACTATGGCTACACCTTC. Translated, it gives CASSTGLNYGYTF.

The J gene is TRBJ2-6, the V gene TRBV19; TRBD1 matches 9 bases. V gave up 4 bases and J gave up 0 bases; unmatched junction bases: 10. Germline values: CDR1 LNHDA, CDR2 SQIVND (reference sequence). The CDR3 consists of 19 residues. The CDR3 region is CASSNQGQGDFSGANVLTF. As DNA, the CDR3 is TGTGCCAGTAGTAACCAGGGACAGGGCGACTTCTCTGGGGCCAACGTCCTGACTTTC.

CDR3 sequence reads: CASMVTSGTNEQFF. The DNA of the CDR3 is TGCGCCAGCATGGTAACTAGCGGGACTAATGAGCAGTTCTTC. V usage is TRBV5-1 and J usage is TRBJ2-1, with 10 nucleotides matching TRBD2. The V segment lost 6 bases and the J segment 7 bases; nucleotides outside the gene matches: 7. This CDR3 contains 14 residues. CDR1 and CDR2 from the germline V gene are SGHRS and YFSETQ. Full variable domain (remainder filled in from reference TRBV5-1 and TRBJ2-1): KAGVTQTPRYLIKTRGQQVTLSCSPISGHRSVSWYQQTPGQGLQFLFEYFSETQRNKGNFPGRFSGRQFSNSRSEMNVSTLELGDSALYLCASMVTSGTNEQFFGPGTRLTVL.

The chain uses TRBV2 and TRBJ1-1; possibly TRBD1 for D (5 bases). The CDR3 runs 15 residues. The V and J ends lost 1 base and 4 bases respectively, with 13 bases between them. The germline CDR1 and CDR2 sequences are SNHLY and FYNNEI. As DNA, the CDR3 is TGTGCCAGCAGTGAAGGGAGGGGATGGGGCACTGAAGCTTTCTTT. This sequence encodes CASSEGRGWGTEAFF. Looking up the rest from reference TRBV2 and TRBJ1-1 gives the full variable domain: EPEVTQTPSHQVTQMGQEVILRCVPISNHLYFYWYRQILGQKVEFLVSFYNNEISEKSEIFDDQFSVERPDGSNFTLKIRSTKLEDSAMYFCASSEGRGWGTEAFFGQGTRLTVV.

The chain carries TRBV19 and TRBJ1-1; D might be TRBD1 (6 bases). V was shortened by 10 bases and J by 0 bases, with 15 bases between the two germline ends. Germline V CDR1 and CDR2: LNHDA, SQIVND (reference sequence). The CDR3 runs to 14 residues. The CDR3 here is CATREQGMNTEAFF. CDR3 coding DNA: TGTGCCACCAGGGAACAGGGCATGAACACTGAAGCTTTCTTT. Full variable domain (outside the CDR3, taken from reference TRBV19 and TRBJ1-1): DGGITQSPKYLFRKEGQNVTLSCEQNLNHDAMYWYRQDPGQGLRLIYYSQIVNDFQKGDIAEGYSVSREKKESFPLTVTSAQKNPTAFYLCATREQGMNTEAFFGQGTRLTVV.

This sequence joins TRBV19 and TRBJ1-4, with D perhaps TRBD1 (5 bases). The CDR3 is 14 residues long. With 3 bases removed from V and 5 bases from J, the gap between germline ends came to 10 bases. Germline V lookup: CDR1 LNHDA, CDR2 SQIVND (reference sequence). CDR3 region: CASSMGSGNEKLFF. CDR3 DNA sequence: TGTGCCAGTAGTATGGGATCAGGGAATGAAAAACTGTTTTTT.

CDR3 residues: CASSPDRGSNTEAFF. CDR3 in DNA: TGTGCCAGCAGCCCGGACAGGGGCAGTAACACTGAAGCTTTCTTT. The chain combines TRBV7-3 with TRBJ1-1; 9 bases match TRBD1. The CDR3 is 15 residues long. The V segment lost 5 bases and the J segment 2 bases; nucleotides outside the gene matches: 6. The germline gives CDR1 SGHTA, CDR2 FQGTGA.